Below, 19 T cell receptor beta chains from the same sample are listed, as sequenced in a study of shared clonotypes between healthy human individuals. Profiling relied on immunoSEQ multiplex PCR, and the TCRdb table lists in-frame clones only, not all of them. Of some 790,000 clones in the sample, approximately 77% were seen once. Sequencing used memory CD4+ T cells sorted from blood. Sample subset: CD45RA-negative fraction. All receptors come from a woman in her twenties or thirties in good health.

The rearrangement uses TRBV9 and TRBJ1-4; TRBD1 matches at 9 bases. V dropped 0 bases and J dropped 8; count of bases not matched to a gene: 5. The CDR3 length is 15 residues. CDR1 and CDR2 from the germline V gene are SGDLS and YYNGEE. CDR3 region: CASSVGDRAVEKLFF. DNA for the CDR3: TGTGCCAGCAGCGTAGGGGACAGGGCTGTCGAAAAACTGTTTTTT.

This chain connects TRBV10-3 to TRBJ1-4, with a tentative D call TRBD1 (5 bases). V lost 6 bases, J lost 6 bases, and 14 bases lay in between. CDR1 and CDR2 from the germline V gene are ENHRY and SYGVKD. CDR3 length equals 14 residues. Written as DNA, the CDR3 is TGTGCCATCAGCCCCGGTACCAGGGATGAAAAACTGTTTTTT. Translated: CAISPGTRDEKLFF.

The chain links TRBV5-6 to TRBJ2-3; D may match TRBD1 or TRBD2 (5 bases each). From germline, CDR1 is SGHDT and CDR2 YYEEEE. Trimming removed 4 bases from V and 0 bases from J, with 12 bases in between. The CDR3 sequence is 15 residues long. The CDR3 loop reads CASSAGTGSTDTQYF. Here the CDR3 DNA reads TGTGCCAGCAGCGCAGGGACGGGAAGCACAGATACGCAGTATTTT. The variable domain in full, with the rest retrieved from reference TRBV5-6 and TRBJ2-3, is DAGVTQSPTHLIKTRGQQVTLRCSPKSGHDTVSWYQQALGQGPQFIFQYYEEEERQRGNFPDRFSGHQFPNYSSELNVNALLLGDSALYLCASSAGTGSTDTQYFGPGTRLTVL.

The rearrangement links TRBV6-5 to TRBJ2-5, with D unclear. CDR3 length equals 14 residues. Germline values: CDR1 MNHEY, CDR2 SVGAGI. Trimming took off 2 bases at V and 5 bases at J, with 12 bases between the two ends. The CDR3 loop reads CASSYARLGETQYF. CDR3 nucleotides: TGTGCCAGCAGTTACGCCAGGTTGGGGGAGACCCAGTACTTC.

DNA for the CDR3: TGTGCCAGCAGCTCCTGGTCCGGGAACACCGGGGAGCTGTTTTTT. Translated, it gives CASSSWSGNTGELFF. The J gene is TRBJ2-2, the V gene TRBV7-2; D gene uncertain. The V end lost 4 bases, the J end lost 1 base, and 10 bases lay between the germline ends. Germline CDR1 and CDR2: SGHTA and FQGNSA. The CDR3 consists of 15 residues.

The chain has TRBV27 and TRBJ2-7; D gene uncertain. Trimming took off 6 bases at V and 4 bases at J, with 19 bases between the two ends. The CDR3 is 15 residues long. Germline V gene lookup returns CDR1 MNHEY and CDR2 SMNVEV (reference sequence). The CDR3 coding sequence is TGTGCCAGCAGACCCTTTAGCAGTTACCCTTACGAGCAGTACTTC. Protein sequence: CASRPFSSYPYEQYF.

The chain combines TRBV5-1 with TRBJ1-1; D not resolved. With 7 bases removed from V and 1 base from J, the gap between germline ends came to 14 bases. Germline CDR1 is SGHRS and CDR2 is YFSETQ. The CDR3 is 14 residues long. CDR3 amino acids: CASLEIGSNTEAFF. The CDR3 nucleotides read TGCGCCAGCCTGGAGATAGGATCGAACACTGAAGCTTTCTTT.

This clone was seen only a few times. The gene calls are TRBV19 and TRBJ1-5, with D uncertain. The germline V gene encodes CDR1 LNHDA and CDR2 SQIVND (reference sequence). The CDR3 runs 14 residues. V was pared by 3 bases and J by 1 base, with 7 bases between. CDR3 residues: CASSMSGSNQPQHF. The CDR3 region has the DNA TGTGCCAGTAGTATGTCCGGGAGCAATCAGCCCCAGCATTTT. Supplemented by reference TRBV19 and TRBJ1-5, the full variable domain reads DGGITQSPKYLFRKEGQNVTLSCEQNLNHDAMYWYRQDPGQGLRLIYYSQIVNDFQKGDIAEGYSVSREKKESFPLTVTSAQKNPTAFYLCASSMSGSNQPQHFGDGTRLSIL.

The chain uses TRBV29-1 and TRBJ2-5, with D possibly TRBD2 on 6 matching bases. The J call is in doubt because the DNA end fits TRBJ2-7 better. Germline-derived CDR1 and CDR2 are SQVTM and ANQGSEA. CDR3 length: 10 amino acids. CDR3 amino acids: CSAGDHEQYF. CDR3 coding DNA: TGCAGCGCGGGGGACCACGAGCAGTACTTC.

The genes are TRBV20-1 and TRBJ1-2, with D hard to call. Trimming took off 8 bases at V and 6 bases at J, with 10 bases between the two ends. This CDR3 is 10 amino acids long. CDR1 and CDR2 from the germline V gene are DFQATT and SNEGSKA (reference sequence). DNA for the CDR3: TGCAGTAGTTATCTAGATGGCTACACCTTC. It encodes CSSYLDGYTF.

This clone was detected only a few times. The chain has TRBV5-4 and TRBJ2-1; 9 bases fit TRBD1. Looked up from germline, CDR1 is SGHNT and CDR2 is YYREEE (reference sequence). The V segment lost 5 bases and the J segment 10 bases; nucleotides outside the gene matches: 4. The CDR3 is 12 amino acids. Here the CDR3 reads CASRDRGGEQFF. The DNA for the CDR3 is TGTGCCAGCAGGGACAGGGGAGGCGAGCAGTTCTTC.

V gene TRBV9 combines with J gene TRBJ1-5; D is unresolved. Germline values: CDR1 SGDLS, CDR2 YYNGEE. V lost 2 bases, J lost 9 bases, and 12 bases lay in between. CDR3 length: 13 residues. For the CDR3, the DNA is TGTGCCAGCAGCGTCCAGGACGGCAGGCCCCAGCATTTT. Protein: CASSVQDGRPQHF.

CDR3 sequence reads: CASSELATDTQYF. DNA of the CDR3: TGTGCCAGCAGTGAACTAGCCACAGATACGCAGTATTTT. The V and J genes are TRBV6-1 and TRBJ2-3; tentatively, D is TRBD2 (5 bases). Per the germline V gene, CDR1 is MNHNS and CDR2 is SASEGT. The CDR3 length is 13 residues. Trimming left V 2 bases short and J 2 bases short, with 5 bases between.

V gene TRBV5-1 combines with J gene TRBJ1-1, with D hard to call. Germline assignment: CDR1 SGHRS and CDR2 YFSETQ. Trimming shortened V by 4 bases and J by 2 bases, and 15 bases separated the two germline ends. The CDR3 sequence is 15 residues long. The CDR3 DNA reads TGCGCCAGCAGCCCCCGAACCGAGATAAACACTGAAGCTTTCTTT. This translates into CASSPRTEINTEAFF.

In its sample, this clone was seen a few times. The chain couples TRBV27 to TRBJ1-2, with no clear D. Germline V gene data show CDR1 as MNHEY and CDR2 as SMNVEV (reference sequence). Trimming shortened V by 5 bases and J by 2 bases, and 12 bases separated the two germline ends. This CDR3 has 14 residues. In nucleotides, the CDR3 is TGTGCCAGCAGTCAGGCGGCGAGGAACTATGGCTACACCTTC. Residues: CASSQAARNYGYTF.

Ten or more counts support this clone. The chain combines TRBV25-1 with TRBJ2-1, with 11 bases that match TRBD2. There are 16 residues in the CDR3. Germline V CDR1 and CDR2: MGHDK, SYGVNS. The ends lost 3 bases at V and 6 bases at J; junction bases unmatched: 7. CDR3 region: CASSDATSGRLNEQFF. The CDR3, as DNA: TGTGCCAGCAGTGACGCCACTAGCGGGAGACTCAATGAGCAGTTCTTC.

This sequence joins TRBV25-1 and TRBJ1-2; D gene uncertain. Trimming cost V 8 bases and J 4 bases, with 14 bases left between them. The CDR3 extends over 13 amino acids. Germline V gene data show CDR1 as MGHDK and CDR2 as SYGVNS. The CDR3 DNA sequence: TGTGCCAGCGGGTCTTGGGGAAGCTATGGCTACACCTTC. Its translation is CASGSWGSYGYTF.

The CDR3 is CASSERQIGADTQYF. The CDR3 coding sequence is TGCGCCAGCAGTGAACGACAAATTGGGGCAGATACGCAGTATTTT. This chain joins TRBV10-1 and TRBJ2-3; D ambiguous. Trimming took off 3 bases at V and 4 bases at J, with 14 bases between the two ends. The CDR3 covers 15 residues. In germline, CDR1 is WNHNN, CDR2 SYGVQD (reference sequence).

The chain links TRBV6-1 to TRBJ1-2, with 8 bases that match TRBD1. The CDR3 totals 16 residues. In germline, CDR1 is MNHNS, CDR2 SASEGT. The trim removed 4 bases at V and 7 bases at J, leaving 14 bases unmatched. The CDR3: CASSGLTMGQAGGYTF. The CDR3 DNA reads TGTGCCAGCAGTGGCCTTACCATGGGACAGGCTGGTGGCTACACCTTC.